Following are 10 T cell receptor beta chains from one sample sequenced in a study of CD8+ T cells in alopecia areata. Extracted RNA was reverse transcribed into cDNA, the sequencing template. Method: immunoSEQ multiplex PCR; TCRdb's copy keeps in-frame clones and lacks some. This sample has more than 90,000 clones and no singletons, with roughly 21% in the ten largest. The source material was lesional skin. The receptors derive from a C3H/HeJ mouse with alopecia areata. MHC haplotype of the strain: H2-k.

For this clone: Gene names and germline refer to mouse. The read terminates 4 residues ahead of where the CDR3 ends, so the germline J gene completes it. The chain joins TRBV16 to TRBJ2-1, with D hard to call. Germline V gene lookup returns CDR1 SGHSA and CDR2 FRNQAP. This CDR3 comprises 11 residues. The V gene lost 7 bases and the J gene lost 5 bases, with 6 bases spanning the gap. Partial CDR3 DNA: TGTGCAAGCACCCCCAATGCT. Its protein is CASTPNA. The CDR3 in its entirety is CASTPNAEQFF. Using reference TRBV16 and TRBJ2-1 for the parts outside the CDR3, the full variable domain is NAGVIQTPRHKVTGKGQEATLWCEPISGHSAVFWYRQTIVQGLEFLTYFRNQAPIDDSGMPKERFSAQMPNQSHSTLKIQSTQPQDSAVYLCASTPNAEQFFGPGTRLTVL.

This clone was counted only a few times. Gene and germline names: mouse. The CDR3 here is CASSDPRGQGATEVFF. CDR3 DNA (partial): TGTGCCAGCAGTGACCCTCGGGGACAGGGGGCCACA. The rearrangement links TRBV13-3 to TRBJ1-1, with 12 bases lining up with TRBD1. The read comes to an end 4 residues before the CDR3 does, leaving the germline J gene to fill in the end. Per germline, CDR1 NNHDY and CDR2 SYVADS. The CDR3 runs to 16 residues. V shed 2 bases and J 4 bases; nucleotides not matched to a gene: 6.

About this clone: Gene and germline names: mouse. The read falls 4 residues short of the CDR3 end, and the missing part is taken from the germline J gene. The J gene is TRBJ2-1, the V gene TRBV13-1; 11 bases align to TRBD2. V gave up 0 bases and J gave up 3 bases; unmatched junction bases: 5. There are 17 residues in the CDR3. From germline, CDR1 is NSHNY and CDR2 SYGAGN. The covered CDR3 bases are TGTGCCAGCAGTGATGAAACTGGGGGGGCGCCCTATGCT. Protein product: CASSDETGGAPYA. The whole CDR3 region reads CASSDETGGAPYAEQFF.

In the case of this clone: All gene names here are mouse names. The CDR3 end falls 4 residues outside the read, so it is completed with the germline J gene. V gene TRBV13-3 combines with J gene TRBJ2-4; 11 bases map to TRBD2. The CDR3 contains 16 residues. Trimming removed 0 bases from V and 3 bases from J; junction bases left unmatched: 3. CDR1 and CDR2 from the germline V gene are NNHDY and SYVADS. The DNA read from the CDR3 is TGTGCCAGCAGTGATGACTGGGGGGGCGCGCAAAAC. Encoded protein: CASSDDWGGAQN. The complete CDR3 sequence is CASSDDWGGAQNTLYF.

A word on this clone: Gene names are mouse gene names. CDR3 region: CASKRTGGSSYEQYF. The DNA read from the CDR3 is TGTGCCAGCAAAAGAACTGGGGGGAGCTCCTAT. The rearrangement joins TRBV14 to TRBJ2-7; 9 bases map to TRBD2. The read terminates 4 residues before the CDR3 end, so the remaining end is supplied by the germline J gene. Trimming took 6 bases from V and 0 from J; bases not matched to a gene: 7. There are 15 residues in the CDR3. CDR1 is SGHDT, CDR2 FRDEAV, per germline. Drawing the rest from reference TRBV14 and TRBJ2-7, the complete variable domain is EAGVTQSPRYAVLQEGQAVSFWCDPISGHDTLYWYQQPRDQGPQLLVYFRDEAVIDNSQLPSDRFSAVRPKGTNSTLKIQSAKQGDTATYLCASKRTGGSSYEQYFGPGTRLTVL.

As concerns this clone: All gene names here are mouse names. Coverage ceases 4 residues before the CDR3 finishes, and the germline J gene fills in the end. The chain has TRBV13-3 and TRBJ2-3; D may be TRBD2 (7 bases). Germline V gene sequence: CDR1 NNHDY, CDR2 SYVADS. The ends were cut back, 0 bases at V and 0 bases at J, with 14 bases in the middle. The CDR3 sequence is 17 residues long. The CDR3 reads CASSDALLGASAETLYF. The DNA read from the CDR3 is TGTGCCAGCAGTGATGCCCTCCTGGGGGCTAGTGCAGAA.

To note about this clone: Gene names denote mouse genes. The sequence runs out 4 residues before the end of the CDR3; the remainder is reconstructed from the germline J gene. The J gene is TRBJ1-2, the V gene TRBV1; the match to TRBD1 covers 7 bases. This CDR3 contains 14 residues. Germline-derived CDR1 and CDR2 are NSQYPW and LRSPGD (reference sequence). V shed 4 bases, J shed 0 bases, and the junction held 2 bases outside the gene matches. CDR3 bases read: TGCACCTGCAGTGAGGGACAGTCAAACTCC. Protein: CTCSEGQSNS. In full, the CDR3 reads CTCSEGQSNSDYTF. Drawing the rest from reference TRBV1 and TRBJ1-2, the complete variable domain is VTLLEQNPRWRLVPRGQAVNLRCILKNSQYPWMSWYQQDLQKQLQWLFTLRSPGDKEVKSLPGADYLATRVTDTELRLQVANMSQGRTLYCTCSEGQSNSDYTFGSGTRLLVI.

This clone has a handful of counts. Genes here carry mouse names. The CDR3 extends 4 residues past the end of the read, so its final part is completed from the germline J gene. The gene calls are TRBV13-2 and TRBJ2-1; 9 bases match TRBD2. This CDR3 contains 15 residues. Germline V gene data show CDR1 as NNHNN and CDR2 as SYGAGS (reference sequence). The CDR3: CASGDRVGGRAEQFF. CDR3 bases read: TGTGCCAGCGGTGATAGAGTGGGGGGGCGCGCT.

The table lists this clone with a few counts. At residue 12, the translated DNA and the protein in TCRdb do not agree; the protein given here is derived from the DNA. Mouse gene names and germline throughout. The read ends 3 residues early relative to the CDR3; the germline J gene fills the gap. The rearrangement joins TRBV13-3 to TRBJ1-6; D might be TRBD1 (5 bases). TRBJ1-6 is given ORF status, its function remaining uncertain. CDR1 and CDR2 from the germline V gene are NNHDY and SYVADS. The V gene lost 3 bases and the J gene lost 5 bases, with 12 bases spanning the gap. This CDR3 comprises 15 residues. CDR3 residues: CASSVGGGHNSPLYF. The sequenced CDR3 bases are TGTGCCAGCAGTGTTGGGGGGGGACATAATTCGCCC.

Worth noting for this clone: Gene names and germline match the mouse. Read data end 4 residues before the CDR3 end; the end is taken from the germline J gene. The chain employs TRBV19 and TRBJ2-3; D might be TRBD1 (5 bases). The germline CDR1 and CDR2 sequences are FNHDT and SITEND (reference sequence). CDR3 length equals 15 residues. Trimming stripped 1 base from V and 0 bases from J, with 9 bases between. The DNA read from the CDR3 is TGTGCCAGCAGTATACCGACAGATAGTGCAGAA. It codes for CASSIPTDSAE. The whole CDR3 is CASSIPTDSAETLYF.